This is a list of T cell receptor beta chains from one sample in a study of shared clonotypes between healthy human individuals. The table came from immunoSEQ multiplex PCR; TCRdb's copy has only in-frame clones and leaves some out. In the table there are about 2.1 million clones, 93% of which are singletons. Sample: naive CD8+ T cells from PBMCs. These receptors all come from a man aged 18 to 35 in good health. Some clones in this sample may be carry-over from other donors' samples. Each CDR3 is given with its conserved first and last residue. Fields, in order: V gene, J gene, CDR3 protein.

V gene: TRBV28; J gene: TRBJ2-7; CDR3 protein: CASSLGLAREQYF
V gene: TRBV6-1; J gene: TRBJ2-2; CDR3 protein: CASRSGQGYSGELFF
V gene: TRBV30; J gene: TRBJ1-2; CDR3 protein: CAWRYPAQGNYGYTF
V gene: TRBV9; J gene: TRBJ1-3; CDR3 protein: CASSARGDHTIYF
V gene: TRBV6-1; J gene: TRBJ2-1; CDR3 protein: CASSGGTLHFTDEQFF
V gene: TRBV5-4; J gene: TRBJ2-1; CDR3 protein: CASSLAPREGRYEQFF
V gene: TRBV28; J gene: TRBJ2-3; CDR3 protein: CASSPLWTSGNGDTQYF
V gene: TRBV15; J gene: TRBJ2-7; CDR3 protein: CATSRDWPKGDGDEQYF
V gene: TRBV7-9; J gene: TRBJ2-7; CDR3 protein: CASSSVAGGSYEQYF
V gene: TRBV18; J gene: TRBJ1-2; CDR3 protein: CASSGGEDLSGYTF
V gene: TRBV5-6; J gene: TRBJ2-4; CDR3 protein: CASSLGTENIQYF
V gene: TRBV5-6; J gene: TRBJ2-3; CDR3 protein: CASSPPSRDFYTDTQYF